The clone carrying this T cell receptor beta chain was picked up many times. As yet, its antigen is unknown. CDR1 and CDR2 from the germline V gene are SQVTM and ANQGSEA. The CDR3 loop spans 12 amino acids. Trimming stripped 7 bases from V and 4 bases from J, with 10 bases between. The sample is drawn from a study of human T cells and chemical hapten exposure. MiXCR was run by TCRdb on the RACE reads, yielding one entry per CDR3 protein. The sample has more than 300,000 distinct CDR3 sequences; around 5.5% are singletons. The time point: pre-sensitization, week 0. Regarding treatment: therapeutic diphenylcyclopropenone sensitization with weekly scalp DPC. Findings and limits, study-wide: TCRs at a frequency above 1 in 1000 stayed unchanged with DPC sensitization.

The V and J genes are TRBV29-1 and TRBJ2-2; the D gene is possibly TRBD1 (6 bases). The sample in question was whole blood, obtained in connection with sensitization to the hapten diphenylcyclopropenone (DPC). This receptor was obtained from a woman aged 18-29 years with alopecia areata. Some clones in this sample may be carry-over from other donors' samples. CDR3 region: CSAVRGTGELFF. The CDR3 DNA reads TGCAGCGCCGTCAGGGGCACCGGGGAGCTGTTTTTT.